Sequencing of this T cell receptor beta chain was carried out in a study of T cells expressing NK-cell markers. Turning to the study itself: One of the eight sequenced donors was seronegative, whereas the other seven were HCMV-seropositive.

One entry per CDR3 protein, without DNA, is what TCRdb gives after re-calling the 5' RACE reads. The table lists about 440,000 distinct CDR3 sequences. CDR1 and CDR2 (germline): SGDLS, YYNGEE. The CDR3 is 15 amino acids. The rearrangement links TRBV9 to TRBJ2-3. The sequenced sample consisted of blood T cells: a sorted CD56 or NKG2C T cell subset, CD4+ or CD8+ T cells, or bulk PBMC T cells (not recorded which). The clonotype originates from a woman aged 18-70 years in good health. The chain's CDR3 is CASSVGVSSTDTQYF.